This entry is about one T cell receptor beta chain. Its antigen is not identified. The J segment lost 1 base and the V segment lost 4 bases, leaving 2 bases of the junction unmatched. This CDR3 comprises 14 residues. The germline CDR1 and CDR2 sequences are LNHDA and SQIVND (reference sequence). The data were taken from a study of shared clonotypes between healthy human individuals. Study summary: There were three CD4 naive, three CD4 memory, two CD8 naive and one CD8 memory plates per donor. General study points: Donors were few, which limited the genetic and exposure-history diversity represented. Sequencing depth was expected to influence donor clonotype sharing.

Methods used by the authors: Filtering of immunoSEQ junctional sequences could not match full-length read filtering. Clones were sequenced by immunoSEQ multiplex PCR, and TCRdb holds only the in-frame ones, with some missing. V, J and clone size are taken as reported in that table, and D and trimming were inferred from the DNA itself. Of some 2 million clones in the sample, 85% to 95% were seen once. Sequenced material: naive CD4+ T cells sorted from blood. Described subset: CD45RA+ positively selected. V usage is TRBV19 and J usage is TRBJ1-2; the match to TRBD1 covers 8 bases. The source of this sequence is a man younger than 30 in good health. For the CDR3, the DNA is TGTGCCAGTAGTAAAGGACAGGGTAACTATGGCTACACCTTC. Its protein product is CASSKGQGNYGYTF. The full variable domain, in which reference TRBV19 and TRBJ1-2 provide the parts outside the CDR3, is DGGITQSPKYLFRKEGQNVTLSCEQNLNHDAMYWYRQDPGQGLRLIYYSQIVNDFQKGDIAEGYSVSREKKESFPLTVTSAQKNPTAFYLCASSKGQGNYGYTFGSGTRLTVV.